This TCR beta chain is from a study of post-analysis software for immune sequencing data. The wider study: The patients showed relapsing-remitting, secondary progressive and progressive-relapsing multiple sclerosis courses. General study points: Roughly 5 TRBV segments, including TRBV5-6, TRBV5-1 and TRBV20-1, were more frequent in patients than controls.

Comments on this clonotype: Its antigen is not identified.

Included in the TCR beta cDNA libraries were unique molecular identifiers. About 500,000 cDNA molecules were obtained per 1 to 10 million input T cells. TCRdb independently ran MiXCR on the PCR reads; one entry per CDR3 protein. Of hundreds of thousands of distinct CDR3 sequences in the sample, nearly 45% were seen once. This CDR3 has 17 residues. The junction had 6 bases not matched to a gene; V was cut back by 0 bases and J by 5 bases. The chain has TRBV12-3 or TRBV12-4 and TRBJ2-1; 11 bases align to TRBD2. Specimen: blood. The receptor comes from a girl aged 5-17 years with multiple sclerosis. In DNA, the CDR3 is TGTGCCAGCAGTTTAGCGGTGGGGACTAGCGGAGACAATGAGCAGTTCTTC. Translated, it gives CASSLAVGTSGDNEQFF.